This T cell receptor beta chain was identified in a study of CD8+ T cells in alopecia areata. RNA was isolated and reverse transcribed to cDNA, the sequencing template. Here immunoSEQ multiplex PCR was the method, and the copy in TCRdb shows in-frame clones only, minus some. The profile shows some 120,000 clones, around three fifths of them singletons. Treatment defined: oral pan-JAK inhibitor, 5-10 mg twice daily. The germline V gene encodes CDR1 SGHAT and CDR2 FQDESV (reference sequence). V shed 5 bases and J shed 4 bases, with 12 bases lying between them. This CDR3 spans 13 amino acids. The receptor's source is a human donor with alopecia areata. This sequence joins TRBV11-1 and TRBJ2-7; D perhaps matches TRBD1 (6 bases). The starting material was CD8+ T cells sorted from blood, obtained at week 24, from a patient treated with tofacitinib. In DNA, the CDR3 is TGTGCCAGCAGCCCAGGGACAATGTACGAGCAGTACTTC. Its protein product is CASSPGTMYEQYF.